This entry features one T cell receptor delta chain sequence. The sample holds a few counts of this clone. Its antigen remains undetermined. One base separates it from a far larger clone, so it is likely a read error. The data were obtained in a study of gammadelta T cells in human blood (dated by TCRdb to the early 2020s). Study-wide conclusions, independent of this receptor: According to the study, polyclonal expansion of innate gamma-delta T cells immediately after birth appeared to be driven by microbial exposure.

The CDR3 starts with the cysteine, ends with the phenylalanine, and has 21 residues. The kept DNA is CDR3 alone, 63 bases in frame from the first base. V and J are truncated by 4 bases and 0 bases respectively, leaving an intervening sequence of 30 bases. CDR1 and CDR2, looked up from the germline V gene, are TSWWSYY and QGS. Libraries were prepared through RT-PCR. Sequencing relied on an Illumina MiSeq. In TCRdb, clones were called once more from the public reads by CATT, and rows of identical DNA were later combined. The sample table records over a thousand delta-chain clones; around a sixth of these occur just once. Of the sample, roughly a tenth falls within the top ten clones.

Sequences were obtained from non-Vgamma9Vdelta2 gamma-delta T cells from infant blood. The V and J segments used are TRDV1 and TRDJ1, with TRDD2 as a weak D call on 6 bases. This TCR derives from a human donor. The DNA sequence reads TGTGCTCTTGGGGTGACTTCCTTTCCCAAATGGGTCGGGCTTTACACCGATAAACTCATCTTT. Its translation reads: CALGVTSFPKWVGLYTDKLIF.